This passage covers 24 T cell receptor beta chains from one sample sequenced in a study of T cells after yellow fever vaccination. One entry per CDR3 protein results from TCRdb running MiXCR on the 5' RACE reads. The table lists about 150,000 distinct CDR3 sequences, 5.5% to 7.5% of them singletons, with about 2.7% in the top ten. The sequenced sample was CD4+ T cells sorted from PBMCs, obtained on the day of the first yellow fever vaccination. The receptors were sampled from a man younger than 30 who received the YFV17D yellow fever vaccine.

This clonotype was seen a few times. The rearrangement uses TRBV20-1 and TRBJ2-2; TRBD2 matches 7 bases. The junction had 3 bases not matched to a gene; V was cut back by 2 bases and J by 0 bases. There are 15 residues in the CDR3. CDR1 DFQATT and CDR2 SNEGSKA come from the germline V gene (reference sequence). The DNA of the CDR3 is TGCAGTGCTAGACGGGCGGGGGCGAACACCGGGGAGCTGTTTTTT. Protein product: CSARRAGANTGELFF.

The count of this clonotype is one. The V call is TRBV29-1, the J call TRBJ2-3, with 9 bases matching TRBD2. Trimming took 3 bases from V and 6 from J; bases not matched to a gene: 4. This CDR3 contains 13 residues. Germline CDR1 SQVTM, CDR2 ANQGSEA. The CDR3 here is CSVDVAGVDTQYF. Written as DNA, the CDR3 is TGCAGCGTTGACGTAGCGGGGGTGGATACGCAGTATTTT.

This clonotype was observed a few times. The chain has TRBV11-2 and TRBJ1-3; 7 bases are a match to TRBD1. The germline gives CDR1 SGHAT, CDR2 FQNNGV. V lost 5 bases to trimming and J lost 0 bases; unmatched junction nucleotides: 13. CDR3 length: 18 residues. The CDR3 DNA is TGTGCCAGCAGCCCCATCGAGGGGGCACGGCCCTCTGGAAACACCATATATTTT. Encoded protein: CASSPIEGARPSGNTIYF.

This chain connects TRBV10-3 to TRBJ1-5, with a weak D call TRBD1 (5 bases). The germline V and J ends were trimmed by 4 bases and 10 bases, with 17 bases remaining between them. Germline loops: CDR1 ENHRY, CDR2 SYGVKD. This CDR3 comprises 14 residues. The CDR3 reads CAISAVRALEPQHF. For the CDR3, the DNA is TGTGCCATCAGTGCCGTCAGGGCCTTAGAACCCCAGCATTTT.

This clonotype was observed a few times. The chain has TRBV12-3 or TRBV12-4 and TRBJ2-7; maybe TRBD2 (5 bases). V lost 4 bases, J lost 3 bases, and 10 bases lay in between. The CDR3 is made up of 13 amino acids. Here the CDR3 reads CASSWTRGYEQYF. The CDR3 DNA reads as TGTGCCAGCAGTTGGACCCGGGGCTACGAGCAGTACTTC.

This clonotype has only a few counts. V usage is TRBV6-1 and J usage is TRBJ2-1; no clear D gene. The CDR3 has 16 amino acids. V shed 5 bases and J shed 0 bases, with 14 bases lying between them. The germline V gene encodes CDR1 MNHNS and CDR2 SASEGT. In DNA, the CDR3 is TGTGCCAGCAGTCTGGGTCTGGGCGGCTCCTACAATGAGCAGTTCTTC. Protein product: CASSLGLGGSYNEQFF.

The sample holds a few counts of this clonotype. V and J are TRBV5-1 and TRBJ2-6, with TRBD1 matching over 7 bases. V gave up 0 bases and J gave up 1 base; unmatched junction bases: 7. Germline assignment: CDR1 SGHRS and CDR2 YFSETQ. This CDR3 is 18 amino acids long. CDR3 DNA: TGCGCCAGCAGCTTGGCCCCGGGACAGCCATCTGGGGCCAACGTCCTGACTTTC. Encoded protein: CASSLAPGQPSGANVLTF.

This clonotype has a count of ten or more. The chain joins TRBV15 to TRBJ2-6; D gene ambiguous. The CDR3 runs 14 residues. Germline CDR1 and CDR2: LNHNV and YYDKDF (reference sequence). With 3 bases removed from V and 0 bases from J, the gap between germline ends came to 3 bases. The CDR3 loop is CATSSPSGANVLTF. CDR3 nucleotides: TGTGCCACCAGCAGTCCCTCTGGGGCCAACGTCCTGACTTTC. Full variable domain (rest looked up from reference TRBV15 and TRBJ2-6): DAMVIQNPRYQVTQFGKPVTLSCSQTLNHNVMYWYQQKSSQAPKLLFHYYDKDFNNEADTPDNFQSRRPNTSFCFLDIRSPGLGDTAMYLCATSSPSGANVLTFGAGSRLTVL.

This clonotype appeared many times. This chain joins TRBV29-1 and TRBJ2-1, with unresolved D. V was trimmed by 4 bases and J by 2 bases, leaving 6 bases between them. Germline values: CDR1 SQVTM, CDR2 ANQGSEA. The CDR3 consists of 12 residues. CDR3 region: CSVGQTYNEQFF. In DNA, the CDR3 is TGCAGCGTTGGACAAACCTACAATGAGCAGTTCTTC.

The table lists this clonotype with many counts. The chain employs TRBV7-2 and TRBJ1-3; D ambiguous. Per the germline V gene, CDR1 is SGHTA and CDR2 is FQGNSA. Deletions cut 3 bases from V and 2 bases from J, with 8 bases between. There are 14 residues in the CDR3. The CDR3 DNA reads TGTGCCAGCAGCTTTGGAACGGCTGGAAACACCATATATTTT. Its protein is CASSFGTAGNTIYF.

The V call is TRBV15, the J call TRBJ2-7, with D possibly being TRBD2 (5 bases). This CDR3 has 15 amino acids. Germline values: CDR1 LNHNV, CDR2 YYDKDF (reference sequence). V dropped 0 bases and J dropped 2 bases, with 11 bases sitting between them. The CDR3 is CATSRDGGLAYEQYF. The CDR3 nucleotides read TGTGCCACCAGCAGAGATGGAGGCCTAGCCTACGAGCAGTACTTC.

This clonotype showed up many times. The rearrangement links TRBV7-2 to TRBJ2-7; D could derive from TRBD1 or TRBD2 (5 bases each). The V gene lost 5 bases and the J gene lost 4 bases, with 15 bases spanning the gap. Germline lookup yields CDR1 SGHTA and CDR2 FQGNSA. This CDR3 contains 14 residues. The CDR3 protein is CASSLRSGSYEQYV. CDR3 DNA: TGTGCCAGCAGCCTAAGGTCAGGGAGTTACGAGCAGTACGTC.

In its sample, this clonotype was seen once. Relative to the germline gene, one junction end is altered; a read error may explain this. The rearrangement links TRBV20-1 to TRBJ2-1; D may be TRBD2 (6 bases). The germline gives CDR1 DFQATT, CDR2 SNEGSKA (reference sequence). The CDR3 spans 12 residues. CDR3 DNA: TGCAGTACTAGCAGGGTTTTGGGACGAATAATCTTC. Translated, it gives CSTSRVLGRIIF.

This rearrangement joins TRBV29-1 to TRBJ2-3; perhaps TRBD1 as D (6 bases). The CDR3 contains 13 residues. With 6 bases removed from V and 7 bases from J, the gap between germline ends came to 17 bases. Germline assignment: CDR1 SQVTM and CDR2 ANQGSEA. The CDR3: CSVGKGVRNTQYF. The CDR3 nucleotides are TGCAGCGTGGGTAAGGGGGTCCGGAATACGCAGTATTTT.

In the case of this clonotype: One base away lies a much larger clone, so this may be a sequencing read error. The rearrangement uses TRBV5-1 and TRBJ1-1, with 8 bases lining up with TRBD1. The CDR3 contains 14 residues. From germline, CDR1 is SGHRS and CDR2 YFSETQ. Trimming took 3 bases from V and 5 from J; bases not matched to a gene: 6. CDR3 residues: CASSWDRPATEAFF. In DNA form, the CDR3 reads TGCGCCAGCAGCTGGGACAGGCCGGCGACTGAAGCTTTCTTT.

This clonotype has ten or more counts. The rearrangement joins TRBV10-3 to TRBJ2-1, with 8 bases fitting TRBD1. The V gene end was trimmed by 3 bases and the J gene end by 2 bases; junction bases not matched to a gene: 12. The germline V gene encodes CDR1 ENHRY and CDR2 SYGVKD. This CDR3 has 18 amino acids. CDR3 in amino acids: CAISDRTGRLIPYNEQFF. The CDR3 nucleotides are TGTGCCATCAGTGACCGGACAGGGAGGTTGATCCCCTACAATGAGCAGTTCTTC.

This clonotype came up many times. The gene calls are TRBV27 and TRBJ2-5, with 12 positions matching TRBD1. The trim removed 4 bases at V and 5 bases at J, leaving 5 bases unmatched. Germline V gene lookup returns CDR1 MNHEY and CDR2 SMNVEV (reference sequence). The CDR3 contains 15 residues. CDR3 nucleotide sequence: TGTGCCAGCAGTTCGGGGACAGGGGGCGTGGAGACCCAGTACTTC. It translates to CASSSGTGGVETQYF.

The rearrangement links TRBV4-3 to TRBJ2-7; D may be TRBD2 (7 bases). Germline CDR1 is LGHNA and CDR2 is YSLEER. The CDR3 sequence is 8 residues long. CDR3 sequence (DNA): TGCGCCTCAAGGGGGGGGAAGGTC. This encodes CASRGGKV.

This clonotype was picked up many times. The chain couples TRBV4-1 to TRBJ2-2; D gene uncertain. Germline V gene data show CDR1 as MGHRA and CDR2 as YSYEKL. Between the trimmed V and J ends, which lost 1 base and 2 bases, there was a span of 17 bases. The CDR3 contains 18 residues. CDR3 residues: CASSQGLRASRNTGELFF. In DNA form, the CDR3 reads TGCGCCAGCAGCCAAGGTCTACGGGCCTCTCGTAACACCGGGGAGCTGTTTTTT.

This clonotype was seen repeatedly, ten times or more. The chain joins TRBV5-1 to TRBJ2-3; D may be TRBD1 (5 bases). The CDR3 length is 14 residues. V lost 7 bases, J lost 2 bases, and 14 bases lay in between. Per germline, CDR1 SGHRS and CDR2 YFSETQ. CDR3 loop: CASSSGRPTDTQYF. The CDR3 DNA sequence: TGCGCCAGCTCCTCAGGGCGACCCACAGATACGCAGTATTTT.

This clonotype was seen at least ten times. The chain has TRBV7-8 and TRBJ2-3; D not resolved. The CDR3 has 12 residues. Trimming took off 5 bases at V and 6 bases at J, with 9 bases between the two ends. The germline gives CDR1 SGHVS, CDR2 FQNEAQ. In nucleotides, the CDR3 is TGTGCCAGCAGCCCGAGATTGGATACGCAGTATTTT. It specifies CASSPRLDTQYF. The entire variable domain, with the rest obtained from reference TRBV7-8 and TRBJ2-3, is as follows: GAGVSQSPRYKVAKRGQDVALRCDPISGHVSLFWYQQALGQGPEFLTYFQNEAQLDKSGLPSDRFFAERPEGSVSTLKIQRTQQEDSAVYLCASSPRLDTQYFGPGTRLTVL.

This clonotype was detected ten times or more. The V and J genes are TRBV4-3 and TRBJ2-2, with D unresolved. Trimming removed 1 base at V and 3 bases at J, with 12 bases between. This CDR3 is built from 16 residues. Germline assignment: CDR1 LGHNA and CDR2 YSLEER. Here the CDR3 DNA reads TGCGCCAGCAGCCAAGTTGCCGGGTCGGACACCGGGGAGCTGTTTTTT. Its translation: CASSQVAGSDTGELFF.

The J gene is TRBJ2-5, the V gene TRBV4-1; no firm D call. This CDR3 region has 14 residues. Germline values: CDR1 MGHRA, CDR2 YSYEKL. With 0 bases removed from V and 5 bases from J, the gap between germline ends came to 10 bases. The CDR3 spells CASSQDSGRETQYF. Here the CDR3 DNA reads TGCGCCAGCAGCCAAGATTCGGGCAGGGAGACCCAGTACTTC.

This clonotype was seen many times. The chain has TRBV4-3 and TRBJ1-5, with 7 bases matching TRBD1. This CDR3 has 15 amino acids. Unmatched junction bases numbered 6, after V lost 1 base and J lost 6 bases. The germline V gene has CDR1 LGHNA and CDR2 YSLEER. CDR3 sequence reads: CASSQVRGVGQPQHF. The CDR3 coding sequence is TGCGCCAGCAGCCAAGTCAGGGGGGTAGGTCAGCCCCAGCATTTT.